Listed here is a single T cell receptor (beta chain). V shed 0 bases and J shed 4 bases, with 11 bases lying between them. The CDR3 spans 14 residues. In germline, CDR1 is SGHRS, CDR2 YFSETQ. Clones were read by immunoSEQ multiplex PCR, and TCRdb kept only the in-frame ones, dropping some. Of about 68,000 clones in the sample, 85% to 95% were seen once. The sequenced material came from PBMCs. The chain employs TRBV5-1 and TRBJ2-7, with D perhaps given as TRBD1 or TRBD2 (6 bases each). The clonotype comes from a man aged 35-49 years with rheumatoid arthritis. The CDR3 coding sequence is TGCGCCAGCAGCTTGGACGGGGGCCGGTACGAGCAGTACTTC. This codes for CASSLDGGRYEQYF.